These 10 T cell receptor beta chains were all obtained from the same sample, sequenced in a study of T cells in Graves' hyperthyroidism and ophthalmopathy. RNA transcripts were the template for amplifying TCR beta CDR3 regions. First-round RT-PCR of the TCR CDR3 relied on the HTBI primer set. MiXCR, run by TCRdb on the multiplex PCR reads, gives a single entry per CDR3 protein. The data show hundreds of thousands of distinct CDR3 sequences, approximately 40% seen once. Sequencing was done on a sample of blood. These receptors all come from a man in his late teens or twenties with Graves' hyperthyroidism.

CDR3 nucleotide sequence: TGTGCCAGCAGCCAAGGGTCAGGGAACTACCAGCCCCAGCATTTT. Its protein product is CASSQGSGNYQPQHF. The rearrangement links TRBV7-3 to TRBJ1-5; the D gene is possibly TRBD1 (5 bases). The CDR3 sequence is 15 residues long. Trimming took 5 bases from V and 7 from J, leaving 18 bases between them. Germline V CDR1 and CDR2: SGHTA, FQGTGA.

This clonotype was seen at least ten times. The V call is TRBV15, the J call TRBJ2-2; D remains unclear. Per germline, CDR1 LNHNV and CDR2 YYDKDF (reference sequence). The CDR3 extends over 15 amino acids. V lost 5 bases, J lost 1 base, and 11 bases lay in between. The CDR3 region is CATSGVWRNTGELFF. The CDR3 bases are TGTGCCACCAGCGGTGTGTGGAGGAACACCGGGGAGCTGTTTTTT.

This clonotype was observed many times. The chain uses TRBV19 and TRBJ1-1, with TRBD1 matching 8 bases. The CDR3 runs to 14 residues. The V gene end was trimmed by 5 bases and the J gene end by 6 bases; junction bases not matched to a gene: 8. Germline V lookup: CDR1 LNHDA, CDR2 SQIVND (reference sequence). CDR3: CASSPMDRDSEAFF. CDR3 nucleotides: TGTGCCAGTAGTCCAATGGACAGGGACTCTGAAGCTTTCTTT.

The DNA of the CDR3 is TGCGGCTTTGCCCAGGCCGTTGGGGAGACCCAGTACTTC. Translated, it gives CGFAQAVGETQYF. V usage is TRBV29-1 and J usage is TRBJ2-5; unclear D gene. Germline CDR1 SQVTM, CDR2 ANQGSEA. This CDR3 spans 13 amino acids.

This clonotype was picked up a small number of times. In nucleotides, the CDR3 is TGTGCCAGCAGCTTGCCCAGGGGGCGCTTCCACGAGCAGTACTTC. This encodes CASSLPRGRFHEQYF. V gene TRBV5-4 combines with J gene TRBJ2-7; 8 bases are shared with TRBD1. The germline V gene encodes CDR1 SGHNT and CDR2 YYREEE (reference sequence). The CDR3 is 15 residues long. Germline trimming cut 1 base from V and 5 bases from J; bases unmatched to any gene: 8.

This clonotype has just a few counts. This chain uses TRBV2 with TRBJ2-7; tentative D call: TRBD2 (5 bases). This CDR3 spans 12 amino acids. Germline CDR1 is SNHLY and CDR2 is FYNNEI. V lost 4 bases to trimming and J lost 5 bases, with 9 bases between them. CDR3 in amino acids: CASSALDDEQYF. CDR3 coding DNA: TGTGCCAGCAGTGCACTAGACGACGAGCAGTACTTC.

As for this clonotype: Germline is not matched at one junction end, which may reflect a read error. The CDR3 protein is CASSQVRDRRAQSF. The CDR3, as DNA: TGCGCCAGCAGCCAAGTCCGGGACAGGCGCGCCCAAAGCTTC. The chain couples TRBV4-1 to TRBJ1-2; 8 bases align to TRBD1. This CDR3 has 14 residues. Germline assignment: CDR1 MGHRA and CDR2 YSYEKL.

This clonotype occurred many times. The chain uses TRBV10-3 and TRBJ2-5; 7 bases fit TRBD2. Unmatched junction bases numbered 5, after V lost 7 bases and J lost 0 bases. The CDR3 covers 14 residues. CDR1 and CDR2 (germline): ENHRY, SYGVKD. The CDR3 sequence is CAITQSGDQETQYF. The CDR3 coding sequence is TGTGCCATCACCCAGAGCGGGGACCAAGAGACCCAGTACTTC.

J is TRBJ1-5 and V is TRBV29-1; D may be TRBD1 (6 bases). V lost 4 bases to trimming and J lost 2 bases, with 12 bases between them. The V gene's germline CDR1 is SQVTM and CDR2 ANQGSEA. The CDR3 covers 14 residues. The CDR3 region is CSVGLGGGNQPQHF. The CDR3 DNA is TGCAGCGTTGGTTTAGGGGGTGGCAATCAGCCCCAGCATTTT.

This clonotype was seen at least ten times. This chain connects TRBV29-1 to TRBJ2-7; D is uncertain. The CDR3 covers 11 residues. The germline V and J ends were trimmed by 1 base and 4 bases, with 5 bases remaining between them. Germline V gene sequence: CDR1 SQVTM, CDR2 ANQGSEA. The CDR3 reads CSVEVQYEQYF. The CDR3 coding sequence is TGCAGCGTTGAAGTACAATACGAGCAGTACTTC.